This record looks at one T cell receptor beta chain sequence and its context. Its antigen is currently not known. One base away there is no much larger clone; base qualities are not given. TCR beta CDR3 regions were amplified from genomic DNA using the immunoSEQ hsTCRB kit. High-throughput TRB CDR3 sequencing was performed on an Illumina HiSeq system. On the authors' methods: The immunoSEQ software was used to analyze sequencing reads, and nonproductive sequences containing premature stops or frame-shifts were removed. Clonality of the repertoire was calculated as one minus the Shannon entropy normalized by log2 of the number of unique productive sequences. TCRdb took over this immuneACCESS table, retaining in-frame rearrangements with V and J assigned. Such tables are incomplete; in checked studies, under half of the missing clones stem from an unresolved V gene, and the remainder is unexplained. V and J calls and clone size are given by that table; D and trimming were obtained from the DNA. The sample table records 25,000 to 35,000 clones; approximately 94% of these occur just once. Under 2.5% of the sample comes from the top ten.

Pancreatic ductal adenocarcinoma patients who had undergone surgery without neoadjuvant therapy were selected. Peripheral blood was collected in heparin tubes, and PBMCs were then isolated from the blood with a histopaque density gradient and cryopreserved in approximately 10% DMSO. Using the DNeasy Blood and Tissue Kit with Proteinase K and RNase treatment, genomic DNA was extracted from 7 PBMC and roughly 10 flash-frozen tumor specimens. The sample originates from a study of T cells in pancreatic ductal adenocarcinoma (dated by TCRdb to the late 2010s). With respect to the entire study: The work assessed suppressive cells as well as CD8+ T cells infiltrating resected pancreatic ductal adenocarcinoma, measuring their numbers, locations, and properties, in order to shed light on the adaptive T-cell response that occurs naturally.

From the cysteine through the phenylalanine, the CDR3 covers 14 amino acids. Only the CDR3 DNA stays, 42 bases, in frame from base 1. Trimming costs V 7 bases and J 2 bases, and their ends lie 15 bases apart. From a lookup of the germline V gene, CDR1 and CDR2 are MNHEY and SVGAGI. General findings and caveats noted by the study authors: Comparisons of clonality between tumor and blood may be biased toward lower diversity because tumors are enriched in CD45RO+ effector T cells rather than naive T cells. No significant difference in T-cell clonality was found between tumor and blood, with mean clonality of about 0.11 in tumors and around 0.074 in blood. Since most pancreatic cancer patients present with inoperable disease, the resected cohort was skewed toward the minority of patients who had early-stage disease. More total productive templates and 6.5 to 9.5-fold more unique clonotypes were found in blood samples than in tumor samples.

The sample was PBMCs. The rearrangement joined TRBV6-5 to TRBJ2-7; no D gene is confidently identified. This TCR was sampled from a human donor with pancreatic ductal adenocarcinoma. The CDR3 protein: CASTTFPLAYEQYF. The DNA sequence follows: TGTGCCAGCACCACATTCCCCCTGGCCTACGAGCAGTACTTC.